The T cell receptor beta chain described here comes from a study of T cell repertoires in cytomegalovirus infection (dated by TCRdb to the late 2010s). In the study overall: Donor HLA type was relevant to the analysis, because carriage of CMV infection together with the matching HLA type was indicated by public TCR beta signatures.

About this clonotype itself: Its recognized antigen is unknown. The record has no base qualities; no much larger clone is one base away.

The instrument given in TCRdb is Illumina HiSeq 1500. Starting from the raw public reads, TCRdb applied fastp trimming at Q25, assembled clones with MiXCR and retained in-frame beta chains. Every distinct CDR3 protein forms one entry, paired with its most common genes and DNA. Within this sample are a few hundred thousand distinct CDR3 sequences, with more than 15% of them counted one time only. The ten largest clones represent about half of the sample. V lost 5 bases and J lost 6 bases; the stretch between them is 22 bases long. From the germline V gene (reference sequence), CDR1 is PRHDT and CDR2 is FYEKMQ. The CDR3 measures 16 amino acids from cysteine to phenylalanine. Only the CDR3 region is kept as DNA, spanning 48 bases read in frame from base 1. The paper as a whole reports these results and caveats: In both this cohort and an independent roughly 400-donor cohort, the cumulative frequency of public TCR beta family members distinguished carriers of CMV infection plus the relevant HLA type. The ex vivo response was dominated by HLA-C-restricted CMV-specific TCR beta clonotypes, which also provided the single most frequent clonotype in two of eight donors.

This TCR came from a human donor in good health (CMV status not recorded). Some clones in this sample may be carry-over from other donors' samples. Sequences were obtained from CD8+ T cells from PBMCs. Recombination joined TRBV13 with TRBJ1-1, with the D gene call left open. Read as DNA, the sequence is TGTGCCAGCAGCCGGACGGGTCCCGTAATGGTATCTGAAGCTTTCTTT. The translation is CASSRTGPVMVSEAFF.